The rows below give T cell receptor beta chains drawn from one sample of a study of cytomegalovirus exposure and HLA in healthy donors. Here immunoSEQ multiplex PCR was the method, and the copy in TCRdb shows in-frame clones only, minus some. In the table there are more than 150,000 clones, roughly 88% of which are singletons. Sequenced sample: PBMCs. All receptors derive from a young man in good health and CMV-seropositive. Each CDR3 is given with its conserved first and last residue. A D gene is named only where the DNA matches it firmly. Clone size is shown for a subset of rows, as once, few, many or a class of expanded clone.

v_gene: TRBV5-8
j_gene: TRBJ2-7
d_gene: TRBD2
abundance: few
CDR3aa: CASSRTSYDFLYF
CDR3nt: TGTGCCAGCAGCAGGACTAGCTACGATTTTCTGTACTTC

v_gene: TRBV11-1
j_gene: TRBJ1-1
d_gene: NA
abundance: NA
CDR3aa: CASILGGMNTEAFF
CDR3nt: TGTGCCAGCATCCTGGGGGGAATGAACACTGAAGCTTTCTTT

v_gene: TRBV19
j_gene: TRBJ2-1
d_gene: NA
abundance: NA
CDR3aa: CASSIGFSYNEQFF
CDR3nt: TGTGCCAGTAGTATCGGTTTCTCCTACAATGAGCAGTTCTTC

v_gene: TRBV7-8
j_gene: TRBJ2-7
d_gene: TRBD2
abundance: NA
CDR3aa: CASSARAGGPVEQYF
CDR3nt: TGTGCCAGCAGCGCTAGGGCGGGGGGGCCGGTCGAGCAGTACTTC

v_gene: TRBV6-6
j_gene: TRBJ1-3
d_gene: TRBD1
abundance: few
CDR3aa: CATTDGTGWDTIYF
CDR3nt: TGTGCCACTACCGACGGGACAGGGTGGGACACCATATATTTT

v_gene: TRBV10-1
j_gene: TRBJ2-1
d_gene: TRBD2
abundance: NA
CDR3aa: CASSAGTNTYNEQFF
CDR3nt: TGCGCCAGCAGTGCCGGGACTAACACCTACAATGAGCAGTTCTTC

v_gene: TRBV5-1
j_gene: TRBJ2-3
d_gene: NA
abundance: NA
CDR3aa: CASSQTVLPSTDTQYF
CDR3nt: TGCGCCAGCAGCCAGACAGTCCTCCCTAGCACAGATACGCAGTATTTT

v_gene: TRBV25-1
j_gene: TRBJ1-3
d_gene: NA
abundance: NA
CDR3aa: CASRQGSGNTIYF
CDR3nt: TGTGCCAGCAGACAGGGCTCCGGAAACACCATATATTTT

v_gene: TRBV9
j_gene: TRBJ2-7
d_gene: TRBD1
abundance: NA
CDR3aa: CASSVTGTGRTYEQYF
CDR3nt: TGTGCCAGCAGCGTTACCGGGACAGGGAGGACCTACGAGCAGTACTTC

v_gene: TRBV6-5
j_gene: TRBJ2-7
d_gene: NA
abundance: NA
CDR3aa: CASSGGSYDEQYF
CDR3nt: TGTGCCAGCAGTGGCGGGTCCTACGACGAGCAGTACTTC

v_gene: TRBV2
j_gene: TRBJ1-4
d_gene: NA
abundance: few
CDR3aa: CASSGQRNEKLFF
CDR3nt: TGTGCCAGCAGCGGACAGAGAAATGAAAAACTGTTTTTT

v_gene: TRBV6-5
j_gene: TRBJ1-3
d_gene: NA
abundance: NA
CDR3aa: CASSYLDRNTIYF
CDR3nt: TGTGCCAGCAGTTACCTGGACAGAAACACCATATATTTT

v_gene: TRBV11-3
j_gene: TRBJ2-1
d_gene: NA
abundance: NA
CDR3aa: CASSLSQGSYNEQFF
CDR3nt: TGTGCCAGCAGCTTATCGCAGGGTTCCTACAATGAGCAGTTCTTC

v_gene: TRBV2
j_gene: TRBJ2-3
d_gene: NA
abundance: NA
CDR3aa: CASSAELGSYTQYF
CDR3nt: TGTGCCAGCAGTGCGGAACTAGGGTCTTATACGCAGTATTTT

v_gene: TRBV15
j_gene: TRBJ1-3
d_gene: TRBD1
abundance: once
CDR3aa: CATSQGVSGNTIYF
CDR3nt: TGTGCCACCAGCCAGGGGGTCTCTGGAAACACCATATATTTT

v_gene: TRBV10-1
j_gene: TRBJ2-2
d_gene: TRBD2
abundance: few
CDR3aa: CASSGLGRTGELFF
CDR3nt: TGCGCCAGCAGCGGACTAGGACGCACCGGGGAGCTGTTTTTT

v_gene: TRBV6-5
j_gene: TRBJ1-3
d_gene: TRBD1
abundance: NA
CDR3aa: CASSYDRVSGNTIYF
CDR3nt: TGTGCCAGCAGTTACGACAGGGTCTCTGGAAACACCATATATTTT

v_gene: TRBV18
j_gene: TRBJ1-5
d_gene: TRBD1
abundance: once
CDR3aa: CASSLPATGGVGSNQPQHF
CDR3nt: TGTGCCAGCTCACTACCCGCGACAGGGGGCGTAGGTAGCAATCAGCCCCAGCATTTT

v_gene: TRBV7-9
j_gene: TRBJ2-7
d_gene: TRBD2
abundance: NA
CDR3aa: CASSQSSGHRSYEQYF
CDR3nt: TGTGCCAGCAGCCAATCTAGCGGTCATCGATCCTACGAGCAGTACTTC

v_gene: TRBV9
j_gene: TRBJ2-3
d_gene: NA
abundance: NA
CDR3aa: CASSVVSTSVTDTQYF
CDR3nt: TGTGCCAGCAGCGTAGTTTCGACTAGTGTAACAGATACGCAGTATTTT

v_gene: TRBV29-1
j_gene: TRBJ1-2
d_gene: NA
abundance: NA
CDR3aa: CSVHLPGNYGYTF
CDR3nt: TGCAGCGTACACCTTCCGGGGAACTATGGCTACACCTTC

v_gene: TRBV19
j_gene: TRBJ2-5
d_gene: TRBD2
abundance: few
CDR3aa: CASSTLAGSKETQYF
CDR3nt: TGTGCCAGTAGTACACTAGCGGGGAGTAAAGAGACCCAGTACTTC

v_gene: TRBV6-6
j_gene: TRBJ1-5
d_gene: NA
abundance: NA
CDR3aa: CASSSGRDGQPQHF
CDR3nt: TGTGCCAGCAGTTCTGGGAGGGACGGGCAGCCCCAGCATTTT

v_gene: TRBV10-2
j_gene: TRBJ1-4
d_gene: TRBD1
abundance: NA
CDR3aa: CATTPTGSPVRTNEKLFF
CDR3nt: TGCGCCACTACACCGACAGGGTCACCCGTCCGAACTAATGAAAAACTGTTTTTT

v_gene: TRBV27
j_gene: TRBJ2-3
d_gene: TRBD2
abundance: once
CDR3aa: CASSFLLAGGPGTQYF
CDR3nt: TGTGCCAGCAGCTTTCTCCTAGCGGGGGGGCCAGGTACGCAGTATTTT

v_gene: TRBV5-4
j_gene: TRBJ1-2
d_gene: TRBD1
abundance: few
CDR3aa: CASSSWTGGYGYTF
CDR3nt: TGTGCCAGCAGCTCCTGGACAGGGGGCTATGGCTACACCTTC

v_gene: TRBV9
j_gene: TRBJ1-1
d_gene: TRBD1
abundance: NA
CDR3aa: CASSTETGWDTEAFF
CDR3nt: TGTGCCAGCAGCACAGAGACAGGGTGGGACACTGAAGCTTTCTTT

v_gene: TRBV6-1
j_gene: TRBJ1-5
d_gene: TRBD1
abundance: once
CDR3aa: CASTSQGNSNQPQHF
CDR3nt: TGTGCCAGCACCTCACAGGGGAATAGCAATCAGCCCCAGCATTTT

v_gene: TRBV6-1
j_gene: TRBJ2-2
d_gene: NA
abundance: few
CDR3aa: CASSERTGSTGELFF
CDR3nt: TGTGCCAGCAGTGAACGCACCGGGAGCACCGGGGAGCTGTTTTTT

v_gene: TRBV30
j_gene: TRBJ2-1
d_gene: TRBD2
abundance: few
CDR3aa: CAWGAGGGVNEQFF
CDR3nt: TGTGCCTGGGGCGCGGGGGGTGGTGTGAATGAGCAGTTCTTC

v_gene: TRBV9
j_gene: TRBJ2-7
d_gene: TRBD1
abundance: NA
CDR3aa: CASSGSGTGLGEQYF
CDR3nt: TGTGCCAGCAGCGGATCCGGGACAGGGTTGGGCGAGCAGTACTTC

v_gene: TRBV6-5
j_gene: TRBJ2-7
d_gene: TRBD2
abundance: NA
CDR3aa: CASSYVAGVAEQYF
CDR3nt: TGTGCCAGCAGTTATGTAGCGGGGGTGGCCGAGCAGTACTTC

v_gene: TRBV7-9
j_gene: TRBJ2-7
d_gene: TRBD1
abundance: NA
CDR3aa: CASSSGQGLHRAEQYF
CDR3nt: TGTGCCAGCAGCTCGGGACAGGGACTCCACCGGGCCGAGCAGTACTTC

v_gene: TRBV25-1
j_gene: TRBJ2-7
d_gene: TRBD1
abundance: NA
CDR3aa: CASSDPGQGLSYEQYF
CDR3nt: TGTGCCAGCAGTGACCCGGGACAGGGCTTATCCTACGAGCAGTACTTC

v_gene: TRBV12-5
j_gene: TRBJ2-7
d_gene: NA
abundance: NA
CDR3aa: CASRGVSSYEQYF
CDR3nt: TGTGCTAGCAGGGGGGTTAGCTCCTACGAGCAGTACTTC

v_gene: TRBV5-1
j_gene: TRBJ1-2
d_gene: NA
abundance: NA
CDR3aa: CASSLGSYGYTF
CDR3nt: TGCGCCAGCAGCTTGGGTAGCTATGGCTACACCTTC

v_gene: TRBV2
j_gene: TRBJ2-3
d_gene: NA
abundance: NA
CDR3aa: CAGEREVTDTQYF
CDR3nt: TGTGCCGGGGAACGGGAAGTGACAGATACGCAGTATTTT

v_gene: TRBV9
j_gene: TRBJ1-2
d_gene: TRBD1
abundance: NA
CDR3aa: CASSVSWRGQTNYGYTF
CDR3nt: TGTGCCAGCAGCGTATCCTGGCGGGGACAGACAAACTATGGCTACACCTTC

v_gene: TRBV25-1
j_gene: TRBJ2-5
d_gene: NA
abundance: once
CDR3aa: CASSEGQGKETQYF
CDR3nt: TGTGCCAGCAGTGAAGGGCAGGGGAAAGAGACCCAGTACTTC

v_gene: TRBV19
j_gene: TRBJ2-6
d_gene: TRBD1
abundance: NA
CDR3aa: CASISTGFRFSGANVLTF
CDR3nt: TGTGCCAGTATCTCGACAGGGTTTCGATTCTCTGGGGCCAACGTCCTGACTTTC

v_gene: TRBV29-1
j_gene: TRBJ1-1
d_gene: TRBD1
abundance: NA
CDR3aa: CSGDQTGGTEAFF
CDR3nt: TGCAGCGGAGATCAGACAGGGGGCACTGAAGCTTTCTTT

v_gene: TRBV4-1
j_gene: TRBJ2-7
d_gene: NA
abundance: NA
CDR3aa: CASSQESGPYEQYF
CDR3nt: TGCGCCAGCAGCCAAGAGTCCGGTCCCTACGAGCAGTACTTC

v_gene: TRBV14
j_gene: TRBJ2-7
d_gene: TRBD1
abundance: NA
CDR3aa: CASSDPGRGQYEQYF
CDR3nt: TGTGCCAGCAGCGACCCTGGCAGGGGGCAGTACGAGCAGTACTTC

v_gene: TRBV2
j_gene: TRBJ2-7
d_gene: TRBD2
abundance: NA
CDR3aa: CASSFTSGGIYEQYF
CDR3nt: TGTGCCAGCAGTTTCACTAGCGGGGGGATCTACGAGCAGTACTTC

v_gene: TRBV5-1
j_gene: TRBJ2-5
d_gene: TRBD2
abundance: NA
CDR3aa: CASSLGGTSGAQETQYF
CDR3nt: TGCGCCAGCAGCTTGGGAGGCACTAGCGGGGCCCAAGAGACCCAGTACTTC

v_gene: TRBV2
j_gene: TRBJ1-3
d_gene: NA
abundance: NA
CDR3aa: CASSRADTIYF
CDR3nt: TGTGCCAGCAGCAGGGCTGACACCATATATTTT

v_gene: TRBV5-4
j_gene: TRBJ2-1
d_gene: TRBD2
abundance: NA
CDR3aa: CASSGGGGANNEQFF
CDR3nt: TGTGCCAGCAGCGGCGGCGGGGGGGCTAACAATGAGCAGTTCTTC

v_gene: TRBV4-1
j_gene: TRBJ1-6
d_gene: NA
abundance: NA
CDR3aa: CASSQGGRGSPLHF
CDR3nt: TGCGCCAGCAGCCAAGGGGGTAGGGGGTCACCCCTCCACTTT

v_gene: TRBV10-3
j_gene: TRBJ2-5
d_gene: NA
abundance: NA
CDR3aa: CAISNTGQETQYF
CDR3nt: TGTGCCATCAGTAATACAGGGCAAGAGACCCAGTACTTC

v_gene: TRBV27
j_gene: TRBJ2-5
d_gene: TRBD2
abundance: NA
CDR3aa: CASSPTIAGSQETQYF
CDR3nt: TGTGCCAGCAGTCCAACTATAGCGGGAAGCCAAGAGACCCAGTACTTC

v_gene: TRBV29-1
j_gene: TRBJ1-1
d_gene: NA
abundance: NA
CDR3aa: CSVVLVNTEAFF
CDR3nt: TGCAGCGTTGTGTTAGTGAACACTGAAGCTTTCTTT

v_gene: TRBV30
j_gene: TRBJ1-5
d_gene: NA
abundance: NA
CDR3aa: CAWSRENNQPQHF
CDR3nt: TGTGCCTGGAGCCGGGAGAACAATCAGCCCCAGCATTTT

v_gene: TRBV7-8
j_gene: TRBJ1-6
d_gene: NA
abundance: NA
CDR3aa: CASSLAGGRNSPLHF
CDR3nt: TGTGCCAGCAGCTTAGCGGGGGGTCGGAATTCACCCCTCCACTTT